This T cell receptor (beta chain) was found in a study of blood T cell repertoires in COVID-19. Only in-frame clones appear in the TCRdb table, and some are missing; sequencing was by immunoSEQ multiplex PCR. Of about 200,000 clones listed, roughly 85% are singletons. CDR1 and CDR2 from the germline V gene are LGHNA and YSLEER. V gave up 1 base and J gave up 4 bases; unmatched junction bases: 6. The CDR3 has 15 amino acids. The sample was peripheral blood. The sequence was obtained from a woman between 40 and 55 years old with active or convalescent COVID-19. The rearrangement links TRBV4-3 to TRBJ1-2, with 7 nucleotides matching TRBD1. The chain's CDR3 is CASSQAAGTAYGYTF. The DNA of the CDR3 is TGCGCCAGCAGCCAAGCGGCTGGGACAGCCTATGGCTACACCTTC.